These 27 T cell receptor beta chains were all obtained from the same sample, sequenced in a study of shared clonotypes between healthy human individuals. Assay used: immunoSEQ multiplex PCR; TCRdb lists only in-frame clones, some missing. The table has fewer than 850,000 clones, around 96% seen once; the top ten hold less than 0.25%. Naive CD8 cells were CD45RO-negative, positively selected for CCR7, excluding terminally differentiated effector memory CD45RA+ cells. Specimen: naive CD8+ T cells sorted from blood. The receptors derive from a man aged 25-45 years in good health.

V usage is TRBV27 and J usage is TRBJ2-7, with 10 bases identical to TRBD1. The J segment lost 7 bases and the V segment lost 3 bases, leaving 9 bases of the junction unmatched. This CDR3 is 15 amino acids long. Germline V gene lookup returns CDR1 MNHEY and CDR2 SMNVEV (reference sequence). The CDR3 DNA is TGTGCCAGCAGTTTTTCCGGACAGGGGGTCCGAGAGCAGTACTTC. Translated, it gives CASSFSGQGVREQYF.

The chain joins TRBV19 to TRBJ2-7; D gene uncertain. CDR1 LNHDA and CDR2 SQIVND come from the germline V gene (reference sequence). Trimming removed 2 bases at V and 2 bases at J, with 7 bases between. This CDR3 has 13 amino acids. CDR3 nucleotide sequence: TGTGCCAGTAGTATATACGGTACCTACGAGCAGTACTTC. It specifies CASSIYGTYEQYF.

The J gene is TRBJ2-3, the V gene TRBV6-1; D is uncertain. In germline, CDR1 is MNHNS, CDR2 SASEGT. Between the trimmed V and J ends, which lost 1 base and 6 bases, there was a span of 20 bases. The CDR3 contains 17 residues. CDR3 amino acids: CASSEGDRALLGDTQYF. The CDR3 nucleotides read TGTGCCAGCAGTGAAGGGGATAGGGCTCTTTTAGGGGATACGCAGTATTTT.

The rearrangement links TRBV10-2 to TRBJ2-7; D gene unclear. In germline, CDR1 is WSHSY, CDR2 SAAADI. Trimming took off 5 bases at V and 3 bases at J, with 5 bases between the two ends. CDR3 length: 11 residues. CDR3: CASSRSYEQYF. CDR3 sequence (DNA): TGCGCCAGCAGTCGAAGCTACGAGCAGTACTTC.

The chain employs TRBV6-5 and TRBJ2-2, with a tentative D call TRBD1 (6 bases). The CDR3 sequence is 15 residues long. Trimming shortened V by 2 bases and J by 6 bases, and 13 bases separated the two germline ends. Germline CDR1 and CDR2: MNHEY and SVGAGI. CDR3 sequence: CASSYGLSGAGELFF. The CDR3 DNA reads as TGTGCCAGCAGTTACGGACTCTCAGGGGCCGGGGAGCTGTTTTTT.

The CDR3 nucleotides are TGTGCCAGCAGCGTAGCGGGTCGGGGGGAGACTGAAGCTTTCTTT. As protein: CASSVAGRGETEAFF. The chain joins TRBV9 to TRBJ1-1, with D perhaps TRBD1 (5 bases). The V gene lost 0 bases and the J gene lost 5 bases, with 14 bases spanning the gap. CDR3 length equals 15 residues. The germline V gene encodes CDR1 SGDLS and CDR2 YYNGEE.

The chain couples TRBV27 to TRBJ2-5; 12 nucleotides line up with TRBD2. The CDR3 sequence is 16 residues long. J was trimmed by 2 bases and V by 2 bases; bases with no gene match: 3. The germline CDR1 and CDR2 sequences are MNHEY and SMNVEV (reference sequence). CDR3 DNA sequence: TGTGCCAGCAGTTTACTTGGACTAGCGGGACAAGAGACCCAGTACTTC. This encodes CASSLLGLAGQETQYF.

The genes are TRBV27 and TRBJ2-1; 13 nucleotides agree with TRBD2. CDR3 length equals 15 residues. The ends lost 4 bases at V and 10 bases at J; junction bases unmatched: 7. Germline V CDR1 and CDR2: MNHEY, SMNVEV (reference sequence). The CDR3 reads CASSYGLAGVREQFF. For the CDR3, the DNA is TGTGCCAGCAGTTACGGACTAGCGGGAGTTAGGGAGCAGTTCTTC.

The chain joins TRBV9 to TRBJ2-1, with D perhaps matching TRBD1 or TRBD2 (6 bases each). CDR3 length: 15 residues. V shed 2 bases and J shed 8 bases, with 17 bases lying between them. Germline V gene data show CDR1 as SGDLS and CDR2 as YYNGEE. The CDR3 protein is CASSVGGSRFDEQFF. CDR3 sequence (DNA): TGTGCCAGCAGCGTGGGGGGCTCCAGGTTCGATGAGCAGTTCTTC.

The genes are TRBV6-5 and TRBJ2-5; D may correspond to TRBD1 or TRBD2 (5 bases each). The CDR3 spans 13 residues. Trimming shortened V by 2 bases and J by 5 bases, and 9 bases separated the two germline ends. CDR1 and CDR2 from the germline V gene are MNHEY and SVGAGI. CDR3 amino acids: CASSYRGRETQYF. The CDR3 nucleotides read TGTGCCAGCAGTTACAGGGGACGGGAGACCCAGTACTTC.

The rearrangement uses TRBV14 and TRBJ2-1; no clear D. Per germline, CDR1 SGHDN and CDR2 FVKESK. V was shortened by 1 base and J by 9 bases, with 13 bases between the two germline ends. This CDR3 spans 14 amino acids. CDR3 protein: CASSQVTPPGEQFF. Written as DNA, the CDR3 is TGTGCCAGCAGCCAAGTGACCCCCCCGGGTGAGCAGTTCTTC. Drawing the rest from reference TRBV14 and TRBJ2-1, the complete variable domain is EAGVTQFPSHSVIEKGQTVTLRCDPISGHDNLYWYRRVMGKEIKFLLHFVKESKQDESGMPNNRFLAERTGGTYSTLKVQPAELEDSGVYFCASSQVTPPGEQFFGPGTRLTVL.

Note on this clone: The sample carries other DNA sequences with the same CDR3. The J gene is TRBJ2-1, the V gene TRBV19; no definite D call. The CDR3 is 13 residues long. Trimming shortened V by 5 bases and J by 0 bases, and 5 bases separated the two germline ends. Germline V gives CDR1 LNHDA, CDR2 SQIVND (reference sequence). The CDR3 nucleotides are TGTGCCAGTAGTTCTCGCTCCTACAATGAGCAGTTCTTC. Translated: CASSSRSYNEQFF. Complete variable domain (other parts from reference TRBV19 and TRBJ2-1): DGGITQSPKYLFRKEGQNVTLSCEQNLNHDAMYWYRQDPGQGLRLIYYSQIVNDFQKGDIAEGYSVSREKKESFPLTVTSAQKNPTAFYLCASSSRSYNEQFFGPGTRLTVL.

This chain joins TRBV10-3 and TRBJ2-7; D call uncertain. V was cut by 0 bases and J by 5 bases, with 11 bases left in between. This CDR3 region has 14 residues. CDR1 and CDR2 from the germline V gene are ENHRY and SYGVKD. The CDR3 loop is CAISESPGLDEQYF. In nucleotides, the CDR3 is TGTGCCATCAGTGAGTCGCCTGGTTTGGACGAGCAGTACTTC.

The chain uses TRBV9 and TRBJ2-3; D ambiguous. The germline CDR1 and CDR2 sequences are SGDLS and YYNGEE. The germline V and J ends were trimmed by 4 bases and 2 bases, with 17 bases remaining between them. The CDR3 runs to 16 residues. CDR3 sequence (DNA): TGTGCCAGCAGCCCATGGAGCCTAGTTAACACAGATACGCAGTATTTT. Its translation: CASSPWSLVNTDTQYF.

The J gene is TRBJ2-1, the V gene TRBV10-3, with TRBD2 matching 10 bases. The CDR3 totals 16 residues. Trimming took 3 bases from V and 5 from J; bases not matched to a gene: 7. The germline gives CDR1 ENHRY, CDR2 SYGVKD. The CDR3 DNA is TGTGCCATCAGTGACCGAGCGGGAGGGTCCAACAATGAGCAGTTCTTC. As protein: CAISDRAGGSNNEQFF.

The chain uses TRBV6-1 and TRBJ2-2, with 8 bases identical to TRBD1. Germline V gene sequence: CDR1 MNHNS, CDR2 SASEGT. This CDR3 is 17 amino acids long. V lost 1 base, J lost 0 bases, and 4 bases stayed unmatched. This CDR3 reads CASSEDRGVSNTGELFF. CDR3 DNA sequence: TGTGCCAGCAGTGAAGACAGGGGGGTTTCGAACACCGGGGAGCTGTTTTTT.

This clone was counted once. The chain joins TRBV10-3 to TRBJ2-1; 9 positions match TRBD2. This CDR3 region has 16 residues. CDR1 and CDR2 (germline): ENHRY, SYGVKD. Trimming cost V 2 bases and J 4 bases; bases outside gene matches: 6. The CDR3 region is CAISEDFSGRYNEQFF. The CDR3 DNA sequence: TGTGCCATCAGTGAGGATTTTAGCGGGAGATACAATGAGCAGTTCTTC.

The chain carries TRBV9 and TRBJ2-7; D is possibly TRBD1 or TRBD2 (5 bases each). Germline CDR1 and CDR2: SGDLS and YYNGEE. Trimming took 3 bases from V and 4 from J, leaving 26 bases between them. The CDR3 extends over 18 amino acids. The DNA of the CDR3 is TGTGCCAGCAGCGCAGAAGGGACGGACGGTTCCTCCCCTTACGAGCAGTACTTC. This gives the protein CASSAEGTDGSSPYEQYF.

V usage is TRBV9 and J usage is TRBJ2-2; D uncertain. Germline loops: CDR1 SGDLS, CDR2 YYNGEE. Trimming stripped 3 bases from V and 7 bases from J, with 16 bases between. CDR3 size: 15 residues. The CDR3 reads CASSAPLTSGGELFF. CDR3 nucleotides: TGTGCCAGCAGCGCCCCGTTGACGTCGGGCGGGGAGCTGTTTTTT.

The chain is built from TRBV7-9 and TRBJ1-2, with 10 bases lining up with TRBD1. J was trimmed by 2 bases and V by 6 bases; bases with no gene match: 3. CDR1 and CDR2 (germline): SEHNR, FQNEAQ (reference sequence). The CDR3 runs 14 residues. The CDR3 DNA reads as TGTGCCAGCAGGGGACAGGGGATCAACTATGGCTACACCTTC. It codes for CASRGQGINYGYTF.

This clone was seen a single time. This chain links TRBV28 with TRBJ1-1; 8 bases agree with TRBD1. Looked up from germline, CDR1 is MDHEN and CDR2 is SYDVKM. The V and J ends lost 2 bases and 0 bases, in that order; junction bases with no gene match: 14. The CDR3 is 19 residues long. In DNA form, the CDR3 reads TGTGCCAGCAGTTTACCGGCCGCCAGCAGGGGGCTAATGAACACTGAAGCTTTCTTT. This gives the protein CASSLPAASRGLMNTEAFF.

Comment on this clone: This sample also contains other DNA sequences that code for the same CDR3. The chain joins TRBV11-2 to TRBJ2-7; D gene ambiguous. V shed 0 bases and J shed 1 base, with 7 bases lying between them. This CDR3 region has 14 residues. The germline V gene has CDR1 SGHAT and CDR2 FQNNGV. CDR3 loop: CASSLDLGSYEQYF. In DNA form, the CDR3 reads TGTGCCAGCAGCTTAGATCTCGGTTCCTACGAGCAGTACTTC.

The rearrangement uses TRBV7-9 and TRBJ2-5, with D possibly being TRBD1 (5 bases). This CDR3 comprises 16 residues. The germline gives CDR1 SEHNR, CDR2 FQNEAQ (reference sequence). Trimming cost V 5 bases and J 0 bases, with 16 bases left between them. This CDR3 is CASSPTQGGNQETQYF. CDR3 DNA: TGTGCCAGCAGCCCAACCCAGGGTGGGAACCAAGAGACCCAGTACTTC.

This chain connects TRBV7-6 to TRBJ2-5; the D is unclear. This CDR3 has 13 residues. The germline V gene encodes CDR1 SGHVS and CDR2 FNYEAQ. Trimming left V 6 bases short and J 5 bases short, with 13 bases between. The CDR3, as DNA: TGTGCCAGCAGGGAAGATGGTGGGGAGACCCAGTACTTC. As protein: CASREDGGETQYF.

The rearrangement joins TRBV6-1 to TRBJ2-3; D may be TRBD2 (6 bases). The length of the CDR3 is 16 residues. V dropped 0 bases and J dropped 1 base, with 11 bases sitting between them. Germline V gene sequence: CDR1 MNHNS, CDR2 SASEGT. The CDR3 loop reads CASSEARWEGTDTQYF. CDR3 in DNA: TGTGCCAGCAGTGAAGCGCGGTGGGAGGGCACAGATACGCAGTATTTT.

The rearrangement uses TRBV12-5 and TRBJ2-3, with D possibly being TRBD2 (6 bases). Trimming pared 0 bases from V and 0 bases from J, leaving 16 bases between. The CDR3 sequence is 18 residues long. Germline loops: CDR1 LGHNT, CDR2 FRNRAP. This CDR3 is CASGLVPGVDTSTDTQYF. The CDR3 region has the DNA TGTGCTAGTGGTTTGGTACCGGGGGTGGACACTAGCACAGATACGCAGTATTTT.

This chain connects TRBV27 to TRBJ2-2, with 11 bases matching TRBD2. Trimming removed 5 bases from V and 5 bases from J; junction bases left unmatched: 4. The CDR3 spans 15 residues. The germline V gene encodes CDR1 MNHEY and CDR2 SMNVEV (reference sequence). CDR3 DNA: TGTGCCAGCAGTCCCTGGACTAGCGGGACCGGGGAGCTGTTTTTT. Its translation: CASSPWTSGTGELFF.